This passage covers 20 T cell receptor beta chains from one sample sequenced in a study of OX40 agonist ivuxolimab in advanced cancers. Data came from immunoSEQ multiplex PCR; TCRdb stores just in-frame clones and leaves some out. The sample lists around 41,000 clones, approximately 90% seen once, with roughly 13% in the top ten. Specimen: CD4+ or CD8+ T cells sorted from blood, collected in a trial of the OX40 agonist ivuxolimab. These receptors were obtained from an adult with an advanced solid tumor such as melanoma, head and neck, liver or kidney cancer.

This sequence joins TRBV28 and TRBJ2-1; D perhaps matches TRBD1 (6 bases). Germline CDR1 reads MDHEN; CDR2 reads SYDVKM. CDR3 length: 14 amino acids. V was cut by 8 bases and J by 4 bases, with 15 bases left in between. CDR3 protein: CASHRDTKYNEQFF. The CDR3 DNA sequence: TGTGCCAGCCACAGGGACACCAAATACAATGAGCAGTTCTTC.

A word on this clone: A junction boundary mismatches the germline segment, possibly from a read error. The chain recombines TRBV6-6 with TRBJ2-1; no reliable D call. CDR3 length equals 16 residues. Germline loops: CDR1 MNHNY, CDR2 SVGAGI (reference sequence). This chain's CDR3 is CASSDSSSRALLKQFF. The CDR3 DNA reads as TGTGCCAGCAGTGACTCCTCTTCCCGGGCCCTCTTGAAGCAGTTCTTC.

In its sample, this clone was seen a few times. The chain links TRBV2 to TRBJ1-1, with a weak D call TRBD1 (5 bases). Germline CDR1 SNHLY, CDR2 FYNNEI. This CDR3 is built from 14 residues. V lost 6 bases and J lost 4, with 15 bases in between. CDR3 DNA sequence: TGTGCCAGCAGCGACCAGGGAGGACGCACTGAAGCTTTCTTT. Protein: CASSDQGGRTEAFF.

V usage is TRBV13 and J usage is TRBJ2-5, with 10 bases fitting TRBD1. Germline V CDR1 and CDR2: PRHDT, FYEKMQ (reference sequence). The junction had 7 bases not matched to a gene; V was cut back by 7 bases and J by 2 bases. This CDR3 is built from 15 residues. The CDR3 DNA is TGTGCCAGCATGCTTTTGGGACAGGGGCAAGAGACCCAGTACTTC. Its translation is CASMLLGQGQETQYF.

The CDR3 is CASSSWGRAQETQYF. CDR3 bases: TGTGCCAGCAGCTCTTGGGGACGGGCGCAAGAGACCCAGTACTTC. This rearrangement joins TRBV7-9 to TRBJ2-5; D possibly matches TRBD1 or TRBD2 (5 bases each). This CDR3 has 15 amino acids. Germline assignment: CDR1 SEHNR and CDR2 FQNEAQ (reference sequence). V lost 4 bases and J lost 2, with 14 bases in between.

The genes are TRBV18 and TRBJ1-5, with 10 bases identical to TRBD1. The CDR3 totals 13 residues. Looked up from germline, CDR1 is KGHSH and CDR2 is LQKENI. V shed 5 bases, J shed 10 bases, and the junction held 5 bases outside the gene matches. The CDR3 sequence: CASSEGQGKPQHF. The CDR3 DNA is TGTGCCAGCTCAGAGGGACAGGGGAAACCCCAGCATTTT.

This chain links TRBV5-1 with TRBJ1-3; D is ambiguous. CDR3 length equals 14 residues. V was shortened by 6 bases and J by 2 bases, with 12 bases between the two germline ends. Germline-derived CDR1 and CDR2 are SGHRS and YFSETQ. CDR3 nucleotides: TGCGCCAGCAAGGAGTCGCCAGCTGGAAACACCATATATTTT. This translates into CASKESPAGNTIYF.

J is TRBJ1-6 and V is TRBV6-5; no firm D call. The CDR3 spans 12 residues. Trimming left V 0 bases short and J 10 bases short, with 4 bases between. Germline V gene data show CDR1 as MNHEY and CDR2 as SVGAGI. The CDR3 DNA reads as TGTGCCAGCAGTTACTCGCGCTCACCCCTCCACTTT. It codes for CASSYSRSPLHF.

This clone was counted between two and nine times. The rearrangement links TRBV18 to TRBJ2-1; 7 bases align to TRBD2. The CDR3 extends over 14 amino acids. Germline CDR1 is KGHSH and CDR2 is LQKENI. The V gene end was trimmed by 4 bases and the J gene end by 3 bases; junction bases not matched to a gene: 3. CDR3 DNA sequence: TGTGCCAGCTCACGCACGGGAGGCTACAATGAGCAGTTCTTC. Protein sequence: CASSRTGGYNEQFF.

This chain connects TRBV14 to TRBJ2-2; D gene ambiguous. V lost 2 bases to trimming and J lost 8 bases, with 6 bases between them. Germline-derived CDR1 and CDR2 are SGHDN and FVKESK. The CDR3 is 12 amino acids. The DNA of the CDR3 is TGTGCCAGCAGCCAACTAGTAGGGGAGCTGTTTTTT. Amino acid sequence: CASSQLVGELFF.

CDR3 amino acids: CASSPEHVPNTEAFF. The DNA for the CDR3 is TGTGCCAGCAGCCCCGAGCACGTACCGAACACTGAAGCTTTCTTT. This chain uses TRBV9 with TRBJ1-1; D remains ambiguous. The CDR3 totals 15 residues. Germline values: CDR1 SGDLS, CDR2 YYNGEE. The V end was cut by 4 bases, the J end by 1 base, with 14 bases between.

As DNA, the CDR3 is TGTGCCAGCAGTTTCGGGGGGGTTTCCTACGAGCAGTACTTC. Amino acids: CASSFGGVSYEQYF. J is TRBJ2-7 and V is TRBV6-4, with TRBD2 matching over 8 bases. With V trimmed by 5 bases and J by 1 base, 4 bases remained unmatched. The CDR3 length is 14 residues. The V gene's germline CDR1 is MRHNA and CDR2 SNTAGT.

The chain uses TRBV11-2 and TRBJ1-1; D unclear. This CDR3 has 14 amino acids. Trimming shortened V by 0 bases and J by 6 bases, and 11 bases separated the two germline ends. Germline V gives CDR1 SGHAT, CDR2 FQNNGV. CDR3 nucleotides: TGTGCCAGCAGCTTAGATCTACCGAGCCCTGAAGCTTTCTTT. Amino acids: CASSLDLPSPEAFF.

Comment on this clone: The junction departs from germline at one end; a sequencing error may be responsible. J is TRBJ2-5 and V is TRBV28, with D possibly being TRBD2 (6 bases). Germline CDR1 MDHEN, CDR2 SYDVKM. The CDR3 consists of 13 residues. The CDR3 spells CASALGGQAVPHF. CDR3 nucleotides: TGTGCCAGCGCTCTGGGAGGTCAAGCGGTCCCCCACTTC.

This chain uses TRBV4-2 with TRBJ2-7; 7 bases map to TRBD1. The germline CDR1 and CDR2 sequences are LGHNA and YNFKEQ. With V trimmed by 0 bases and J by 3 bases, 11 bases remained unmatched. The CDR3 spans 17 residues. The CDR3 bases are TGTGCCAGCAGCCAAGATATCTTCGGCCAGGGGGTCTACGAGCAGTACTTC. Translation: CASSQDIFGQGVYEQYF.

V gene TRBV18 combines with J gene TRBJ2-6; TRBD1 aligns across 7 bases. The CDR3 covers 18 residues. The trim removed 2 bases at V and 0 bases at J, leaving 7 bases unmatched. Germline V lookup: CDR1 KGHSH, CDR2 LQKENI. The CDR3 DNA reads TGTGCCAGCTCACCATCCGGGACAGCGAGCTCTGGGGCCAACGTCCTGACTTTC. This encodes CASSPSGTASSGANVLTF.

The genes are TRBV6-1 and TRBJ2-7; 9 bases fit TRBD1. CDR1 MNHNS and CDR2 SASEGT come from the germline V gene. The V segment lost 8 bases and the J segment 5 bases; nucleotides outside the gene matches: 7. There are 13 residues in the CDR3. This CDR3 reads CASARTGENEQYF. The CDR3 nucleotides are TGTGCCAGCGCTAGGACAGGGGAGAACGAGCAGTACTTC.

The CDR3 sequence is CASSPWGSEIYEQYF. CDR3 in DNA: TGCGCCAGCAGTCCCTGGGGTAGCGAGATCTACGAGCAGTACTTC. The V gene is TRBV5-1, the J gene TRBJ2-7, with D possibly being TRBD2 (5 bases). The length of the CDR3 is 15 residues. CDR1 and CDR2 (germline): SGHRS, YFSETQ. V lost 5 bases to trimming and J lost 3 bases, with 18 bases between them.

The chain links TRBV5-8 to TRBJ1-6; 7 bases agree with TRBD1. Germline values: CDR1 SGHTS, CDR2 YDEGEE. The length of the CDR3 is 15 residues. Trimming removed 4 bases from V and 8 bases from J; junction bases left unmatched: 9. The CDR3 spells CASSIDRDRYSPLHF. For the CDR3, the DNA is TGTGCCAGCAGCATTGACCGGGACAGATATTCACCCCTCCACTTT.

The chain links TRBV7-9 to TRBJ1-5; maybe TRBD1 (5 bases). CDR3 length equals 13 residues. Germline loops: CDR1 SEHNR, CDR2 FQNEAQ (reference sequence). Trimming took off 4 bases at V and 4 bases at J, with 8 bases between the two ends. CDR3 amino acids: CASSSTENQPQHF. CDR3 DNA sequence: TGTGCCAGCAGCTCGACAGAGAATCAGCCCCAGCATTTT.